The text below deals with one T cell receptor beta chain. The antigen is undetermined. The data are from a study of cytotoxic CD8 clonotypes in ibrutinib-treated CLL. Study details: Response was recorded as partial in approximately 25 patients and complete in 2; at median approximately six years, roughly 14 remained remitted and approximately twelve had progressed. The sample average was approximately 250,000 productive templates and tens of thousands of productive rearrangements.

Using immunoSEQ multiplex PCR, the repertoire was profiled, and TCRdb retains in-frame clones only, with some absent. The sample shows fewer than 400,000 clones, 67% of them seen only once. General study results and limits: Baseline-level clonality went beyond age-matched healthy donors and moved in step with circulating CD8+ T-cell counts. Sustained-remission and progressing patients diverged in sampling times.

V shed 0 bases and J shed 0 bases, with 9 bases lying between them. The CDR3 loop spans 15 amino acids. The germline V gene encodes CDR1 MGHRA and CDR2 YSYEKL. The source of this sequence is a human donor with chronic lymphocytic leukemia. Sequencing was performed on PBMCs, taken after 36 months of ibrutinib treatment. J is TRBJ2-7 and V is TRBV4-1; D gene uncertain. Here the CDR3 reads CASSQDRTVSYEQYF. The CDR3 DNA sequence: TGCGCCAGCAGCCAAGATCGAACGGTCTCCTACGAGCAGTACTTC.